These 21 T cell receptor beta chains came from one sample sequenced in a study of blood T cell repertoires in COVID-19. TCRdb keeps only in-frame clones here, not all; method: immunoSEQ multiplex PCR. Of 360,000 or so clones in the sample, 90% were seen once. Sequencing was performed on peripheral blood. All receptors come from a man aged 18 to 29 with active or convalescent COVID-19.

This chain uses TRBV27 with TRBJ1-4; possibly TRBD1 for D (5 bases). V was shortened by 3 bases and J by 8 bases, with 28 bases between the two germline ends. Germline CDR1 is MNHEY and CDR2 is SMNVEV (reference sequence). The CDR3 has 19 amino acids. The CDR3 DNA follows: TGTGCCAGCAGTTTCCGTTTCCTCGGGTCGGGGGACCTCAGGGAAAAACTGTTTTTT. Its protein is CASSFRFLGSGDLREKLFF.

The sample holds one count of this clone. V usage is TRBV19 and J usage is TRBJ1-1, with a possible D match to TRBD1 (6 bases). V was clipped by 7 bases and J by 5 bases, with 17 bases between them. This CDR3 has 14 amino acids. Per germline, CDR1 LNHDA and CDR2 SQIVND (reference sequence). CDR3 sequence reads: CASKNRVVETEAFF. In DNA form, the CDR3 reads TGTGCCAGTAAAAACAGGGTAGTAGAGACTGAAGCTTTCTTT.

This clone was detected only once. This sequence joins TRBV7-3 and TRBJ1-6; no clear D gene. Trimming cost V 2 bases and J 9 bases, with 11 bases left between them. This CDR3 is 14 amino acids long. Germline V lookup: CDR1 SGHTA, CDR2 FQGTGA. The CDR3 DNA reads as TGTGCCAGCAGCTTAGACTTAACCGGTTCACCCCTCCACTTT. Its protein product is CASSLDLTGSPLHF.

The genes are TRBV28 and TRBJ1-5; 7 bases agree with TRBD1. Trimming removed 6 bases from V and 5 bases from J; junction bases left unmatched: 10. CDR1 is MDHEN and CDR2 is SYDVKM in the germline V gene. The CDR3 runs to 15 residues. The CDR3 region has the DNA TGTGCCAGCAGGCTACAGGGGCGCGGGTATCAGCCCCAGCATTTT. Translation: CASRLQGRGYQPQHF.

Worth noting for this clone: The junction differs from germline at one of its ends, possibly a read error. This CDR3 reads CASREREWTGELFF. The CDR3 bases are TGTGCTAGCAGGGAGCGGGAGTGGACCGGGGAGCTGTTTTTT. J is TRBJ2-2 and V is TRBV7-7, with TRBD2 matching 8 bases. Germline assignment: CDR1 SSHAT and CDR2 FNYEAQ (reference sequence). The CDR3 is 14 residues long.

This clone was seen once. The chain is built from TRBV4-1 and TRBJ2-3, with 7 bases that match TRBD1. The germline gives CDR1 MGHRA, CDR2 YSYEKL. Trimming at V came to 2 bases and at J to 0 bases, leaving 8 bases not matched to a gene. The CDR3 contains 17 residues. CDR3 in amino acids: CASSQPGQVESTDTQYF. The DNA for the CDR3 is TGCGCCAGCAGCCAACCCGGACAGGTGGAGAGCACAGATACGCAGTATTTT.

The chain carries TRBV6-5 and TRBJ2-7, with D perhaps TRBD1 (6 bases). This CDR3 contains 15 residues. Per the germline V gene, CDR1 is MNHEY and CDR2 is SVGAGI. The V end was cut by 6 bases, the J end by 0 bases, with 15 bases between. The CDR3 sequence is CASRTITGISYEQYF. The CDR3 nucleotides are TGTGCCAGCAGGACGATAACAGGGATCTCCTACGAGCAGTACTTC.

The chain combines TRBV19 with TRBJ1-4; D unclear. The germline V and J ends were trimmed by 4 bases and 8 bases, with 20 bases remaining between them. The germline V gene has CDR1 LNHDA and CDR2 SQIVND (reference sequence). The CDR3 runs to 16 residues. The CDR3 here is CASSTGGRLWKEKLFF. In DNA form, the CDR3 reads TGTGCCAGTAGTACAGGAGGGAGGCTATGGAAGGAAAAACTGTTTTTT.

V gene TRBV19 combines with J gene TRBJ1-2; no clear D. The CDR3 is made up of 15 amino acids. Germline CDR1 reads LNHDA; CDR2 reads SQIVND (reference sequence). The V and J ends lost 10 bases and 5 bases respectively, with 23 bases between them. The CDR3, as DNA: TGTGCCACCCTTACGACTGGTTTAAGCCCTTATGGCTACACCTTC. This sequence encodes CATLTTGLSPYGYTF.

This clone was counted only a few times. The chain recombines TRBV19 with TRBJ1-5, with a tentative D call TRBD1 (5 bases). Germline assignment: CDR1 LNHDA and CDR2 SQIVND (reference sequence). The CDR3 runs to 13 residues. V was trimmed by 7 bases and J by 5 bases, leaving 12 bases between them. The CDR3 nucleotides are TGTGCCAGTACGGGGGGGACCCATCAGCCCCAGCATTTT. Protein product: CASTGGTHQPQHF. Supplemented by reference TRBV19 and TRBJ1-5, the full variable domain reads DGGITQSPKYLFRKEGQNVTLSCEQNLNHDAMYWYRQDPGQGLRLIYYSQIVNDFQKGDIAEGYSVSREKKESFPLTVTSAQKNPTAFYLCASTGGTHQPQHFGDGTRLSIL.

V and J are TRBV7-2 and TRBJ1-1; 8 bases align to TRBD1. The CDR3 length is 14 residues. Unmatched junction bases numbered 8, after V lost 6 bases and J lost 5 bases. The germline gives CDR1 SGHTA, CDR2 FQGNSA. CDR3 in DNA: TGTGCCAGCAGATCACAGGGGGTGCAAACTGAAGCTTTCTTT. Its translation is CASRSQGVQTEAFF.

The J gene is TRBJ1-6, the V gene TRBV7-9; tentatively, D is TRBD1 (6 bases). The CDR3 is made up of 14 amino acids. Germline V lookup: CDR1 SEHNR, CDR2 FQNEAQ (reference sequence). V shed 7 bases and J shed 8 bases, with 15 bases lying between them. This CDR3 reads CASNLSGEDSPLHF. CDR3 bases: TGTGCCAGCAACCTTTCAGGGGAAGATTCACCCCTCCACTTT.

V gene TRBV10-2 combines with J gene TRBJ1-5; D is uncertain. There are 13 residues in the CDR3. CDR1 and CDR2 from the germline V gene are WSHSY and SAAADI. The V end lost 4 bases, the J end lost 0 bases, and 4 bases lay between the germline ends. CDR3 region: CASSAYSNQPQHF. The CDR3 DNA follows: TGCGCCAGCAGTGCGTATAGCAATCAGCCCCAGCATTTT.

The chain has TRBV4-1 and TRBJ1-5; D not certain. The CDR3 spans 16 residues. CDR1 is MGHRA, CDR2 YSYEKL, per germline. V dropped 1 base and J dropped 1 base, with 11 bases sitting between them. In nucleotides, the CDR3 is TGCGCCAGCAGCCAAGGTCGCCTCGGGAGCAATCAGCCCCAGCATTTT. As protein: CASSQGRLGSNQPQHF.

The CDR3 nucleotides read TGTGCCAGCAGCTTGGAACTCTATGGCTACACCTTC. This translates into CASSLELYGYTF. J is TRBJ1-2 and V is TRBV5-6; no definite D call. The CDR3 spans 12 residues. Germline lookup yields CDR1 SGHDT and CDR2 YYEEEE. Trimming removed 0 bases at V and 4 bases at J, with 4 bases between.

This chain links TRBV28 with TRBJ2-7, with D possibly being TRBD1 (6 bases). Per the germline V gene, CDR1 is MDHEN and CDR2 is SYDVKM. This CDR3 comprises 16 residues. With 4 bases removed from V and 1 base from J, the gap between germline ends came to 17 bases. CDR3 residues: CASSYLGTTHSYEQYF. As DNA, the CDR3 is TGTGCCAGCAGTTATCTAGGGACAACGCATTCCTACGAGCAGTACTTC. Full variable domain (outside the CDR3, taken from reference TRBV28 and TRBJ2-7): DVKVTQSSRYLVKRTGEKVFLECVQDMDHENMFWYRQDPGLGLRLIYFSYDVKMKEKGDIPEGYSVSREKKERFSLILESASTNQTSMYLCASSYLGTTHSYEQYFGPGTRLTVT.

As to this clone: Other DNA sequences in this specimen translate into the identical CDR3. J is TRBJ2-2 and V is TRBV4-3, with 11 bases matching TRBD2. Trimming took 0 bases from V and 2 from J; bases not matched to a gene: 2. The CDR3 consists of 17 residues. The germline gives CDR1 LGHNA, CDR2 YSLEER. In nucleotides, the CDR3 is TGCGCCAGCAGCCAAGAGGGACTAGCGGCAAACACCGGGGAGCTGTTTTTT. Translated, it gives CASSQEGLAANTGELFF.

This clone was counted a few times. J is TRBJ1-5 and V is TRBV4-1, with TRBD1 identical over 9 bases. CDR1 and CDR2 from the germline V gene are MGHRA and YSYEKL. The trim removed 3 bases at V and 7 bases at J, leaving 13 bases unmatched. The CDR3 runs to 17 residues. The CDR3 loop reads CASSQDSGTGMVQPQHF. The DNA of the CDR3 is TGCGCCAGCAGCCAGGACTCCGGGACAGGGATGGTGCAGCCCCAGCATTTT.

V and J are TRBV28 and TRBJ1-6, with TRBD1 matching over 9 bases. The CDR3 covers 15 residues. Germline CDR1 and CDR2: MDHEN and SYDVKM. Losses at the gene ends were 5 bases for V and 7 bases for J; bases not matched to a gene: 6. Here the CDR3 reads CASSPGTGRNSPLHF. Here the CDR3 DNA reads TGTGCCAGCAGTCCCGGGACAGGGAGAAATTCACCCCTCCACTTT.

J is TRBJ1-5 and V is TRBV5-8, with TRBD1 matching 7 bases. The germline V gene encodes CDR1 SGHTS and CDR2 YDEGEE. V was clipped by 3 bases and J by 2 bases; unmatched bases: 5. The CDR3 loop spans 15 amino acids. The CDR3 DNA follows: TGTGCCAGCAGCTCGACAGGGTTCGGCAATCAGCCCCAGCATTTT. Its translation: CASSSTGFGNQPQHF.

This sequence joins TRBV5-1 and TRBJ2-2; 8 bases are a match to TRBD2. The germline V gene encodes CDR1 SGHRS and CDR2 YFSETQ. The CDR3 contains 15 residues. After removal of 0 bases from V and 3 bases from J, the junction contained 1 base not matched to a gene. CDR3: CASSLVGRDTGELFF. The CDR3 coding sequence is TGCGCCAGCAGCTTGGTCGGGAGGGACACCGGGGAGCTGTTTTTT.